One and the same sample provided the 11 T cell receptor beta chains below, sequenced in a study of T cells expressing NK-cell markers. No DNA is given; TCRdb re-called the 5' RACE reads and lists each CDR3 protein once. The sample data list a few hundred thousand distinct CDR3 sequences. The sample comprised blood T cells: a sorted CD56 or NKG2C T cell subset, CD4+ or CD8+ T cells, or bulk PBMC T cells (not recorded which). The receptors originated from a man younger than 35 in good health.

The chain recombines TRBV7-3 with TRBJ2-5; TCRdb indicates TRBD1, and absent DNA this call remains unverified. The CDR3 has 13 amino acids. CDR1 is SGHTA, CDR2 FQGTGA, per germline. The CDR3 reads CASSPTGEETQYF.

The chain combines TRBV7-8 with TRBJ2-5; no DNA is available, so the TRBD1 call from TCRdb remains unchecked. This CDR3 is built from 13 residues. CDR1 is SGHVS, CDR2 FQNEAQ, per germline. CDR3 sequence reads: CASRLRGEETQYF.

The V call is TRBV6-1, the J call TRBJ2-1; no DNA is available, so the TRBD2 call from TCRdb remains unchecked. CDR3 size: 14 residues. Germline V gene lookup returns CDR1 MNHNS and CDR2 SASEGT. The CDR3 loop reads CASRKGGGTSPQFF.

This sequence joins TRBV4-2 and TRBJ2-2; TCRdb's D call of TRBD2 is untestable without DNA. Germline loops: CDR1 LGHNA, CDR2 YNFKEQ. The CDR3 has 15 amino acids. CDR3 amino acids: CASSQGRLRDGELFF.

The genes are TRBV29-1 and TRBJ2-5; the TCRdb D gene call, TRBD1, has no DNA to confirm it. Germline V lookup: CDR1 SQVTM, CDR2 ANQGSEA. The CDR3 sequence is 14 residues long. The CDR3 reads CSGHTGGYQETQYF.

The rearrangement joins TRBV3-1 to TRBJ2-3; TCRdb lists TRBD2, though no DNA is available to test this call. The CDR3 is 17 amino acids. CDR1 is LGHDT, CDR2 YNNKEL, per germline (reference sequence). CDR3 sequence: CASSQDLSSGRTDTQYF.

This chain joins TRBV30 and TRBJ1-6. The CDR3 runs 13 residues. Germline V gene lookup returns CDR1 GTSNPN and CDR2 SVGIG (reference sequence). CDR3 region: CAWRNQGFSPLHF.

The J gene is TRBJ2-1, the V gene TRBV27; the D call of TRBD2 rests on TCRdb alone, since no DNA is present to check it. Germline CDR1 and CDR2: MNHEY and SMNVEV (reference sequence). The CDR3 has 14 amino acids. The CDR3: CASSLGASFNEQFF.

The genes are TRBV7-3 and TRBJ1-3; there is no DNA to check the TCRdb D call of TRBD1. The CDR3 has 14 amino acids. CDR1 and CDR2 (germline): SGHTA, FQGTGA. CDR3 protein: CASSPQGATNTIYF. The entire variable domain, with the rest obtained from reference TRBV7-3 and TRBJ1-3, is as follows: GAGVSQTPSNKVTEKGKYVELRCDPISGHTALYWYRQSLGQGPEFLIYFQGTGAADDSGLPNDRFFAVRPEGSVSTLKIQRTERGDSAVYLCASSPQGATNTIYFGEGSWLTVV.

The V call is TRBV12-3 or TRBV12-4, the J call TRBJ2-7; the TRBD2 assignment by TCRdb is unverifiable without DNA. This CDR3 has 16 amino acids. CDR3 protein: CASSKGTSGREGEQYF.

J is TRBJ1-2 and V is TRBV11-2; TCRdb returns TRBD1, unconfirmable since there is no DNA. Per the germline V gene, CDR1 is SGHAT and CDR2 is FQNNGV. The CDR3 contains 16 residues. The CDR3 reads CASSPADSSSNYGYTF.